This T cell receptor beta chain was identified during a study of T cells in localized non-small cell lung cancer. Study-wide points: The study detected a median about 60 of the top 100 tumor clones in adjacent lung. The greatest T cell clonality was found in uninvolved adjacent lung (higher than in tumor).

Germline V CDR1 and CDR2: MNHEY, SVGAGI. Trimming removed 0 bases at V and 2 bases at J, with 8 bases between. CDR3 length: 15 amino acids. TCRdb's table, derived via immunoSEQ multiplex PCR, lists solely in-frame clones and lacks some. The sample yields roughly 48,000 clones, less than 85% seen once. Comments on this clone: Its target is unknown.

The rearrangement uses TRBV6-5 and TRBJ2-1; tentatively, D is TRBD2 (5 bases). Specimen: PBMCs, collected before any cancer treatment. This receptor was obtained from a woman between 40 and 69 years old with stage II lung adenocarcinoma. CDR3 nucleotides: TGTGCCAGCAGTTACTCTAGCGCTACCTACAATGAGCAGTTCTTC. Translation gives CASSYSSATYNEQFF.